This is a list of T cell receptor beta chains from one sample in a study of regulatory T cells in long-lasting Graves disease. TCRdb re-called the multiplex PCR reads through MiXCR, storing one row per CDR3 protein. The sample has fewer than 350,000 distinct CDR3 sequences, 15% to 20% seen once. The sequencing used peripheral blood mononuclear cells (PBMCs), collected at new diagnosis, from a patient treated with antithyroid drugs. The receptors originated from a female donor with Graves disease. Both conserved end residues are part of each CDR3. Each record gives: D gene, clone size, CDR3 length, V gene, J gene, CDR3 protein, CDR3 DNA. A D gene is named only where the DNA matches it firmly. Part of the rows lack a size; the others show once, few, many or a class for expanded clones.

D gene: .
clone size: once
CDR3 length: 16
V gene: TRBV2
J gene: TRBJ1-2
CDR3 protein: CASTLRPRAANYGYTF
CDR3 DNA: TGTGCCAGCACTCTCCGTCCTAGGGCAGCAAATTATGGCTACACCTTC

D gene: .
clone size: few
CDR3 length: 13
V gene: TRBV5-1
J gene: TRBJ2-1
CDR3 protein: CASTTPLYNEQFF
CDR3 DNA: TGCGCCAGCACGACTCCCCTCTACAATGAGCAGTTCTTC

D gene: TRBD1
clone size: many
CDR3 length: 17
V gene: TRBV19
J gene: TRBJ1-1
CDR3 protein: CASSTHGQGVKNTEAFF
CDR3 DNA: TGTGCCAGTAGTACCCACGGACAGGGGGTGAAGAACACTGAAGCTTTCTTT

D gene: .
clone size: many
CDR3 length: 13
V gene: TRBV27
J gene: TRBJ2-2
CDR3 protein: CASSLVKAGELFF
CDR3 DNA: TGTGCCAGCAGTCTAGTGAAGGCCGGGGAGCTGTTTTTT

D gene: TRBD2
clone size: many
CDR3 length: 16
V gene: TRBV24-1
J gene: TRBJ2-1
CDR3 protein: CATSDPTSGRANEQFF
CDR3 DNA: TGTGCCACCAGTGACCCGACTAGCGGGAGGGCCAATGAGCAGTTCTTC

D gene: .
clone size: .
CDR3 length: 17
V gene: TRBV20-1
J gene: TRBJ2-1
CDR3 protein: CSARAPEGGNIYNEQFF
CDR3 DNA: TGCAGTGCTAGAGCCCCCGAAGGCGGGAATATTTACAATGAGCAGTTCTTC

D gene: TRBD2
clone size: .
CDR3 length: 14
V gene: TRBV20-1
J gene: TRBJ2-3
CDR3 protein: CSARNSREVVTQYF
CDR3 DNA: TGCAGTGCTAGAAACTCGCGGGAGGTGGTTACGCAGTATTTT

D gene: .
clone size: .
CDR3 length: 13
V gene: TRBV7-9
J gene: TRBJ2-7
CDR3 protein: CASGLGGPYEQYF
CDR3 DNA: TGTGCCAGCGGACTCGGGGGGCCCTACGAGCAGTACTTC

D gene: TRBD1
clone size: .
CDR3 length: 15
V gene: TRBV10-1
J gene: TRBJ1-1
CDR3 protein: CASSRTRQGGTEAFF
CDR3 DNA: TGCGCCAGCAGCCGAACCAGACAGGGGGGAACTGAAGCTTTCTTT

D gene: .
clone size: few
CDR3 length: 14
V gene: TRBV28
J gene: TRBJ2-7
CDR3 protein: CASSSRDRTYEQYF
CDR3 DNA: TGTGCCAGCAGTTCACGAGACAGGACCTACGAGCAGTACTTC

D gene: TRBD2
clone size: .
CDR3 length: 16
V gene: TRBV11-2
J gene: TRBJ2-3
CDR3 protein: CASSLGYGTRQDTQYF
CDR3 DNA: TGTGCCAGCAGCTTAGGTTACGGGACTAGGCAAGATACGCAGTATTTT

D gene: .
clone size: many
CDR3 length: 13
V gene: TRBV20-1
J gene: TRBJ2-4
CDR3 protein: CSAQQSGQNIQYF
CDR3 DNA: TGCAGTGCGCAACAATCGGGGCAAAACATTCAGTACTTC

D gene: TRBD2
clone size: many
CDR3 length: 20
V gene: TRBV19
J gene: TRBJ2-1
CDR3 protein: CASSIRDILVSGRPYNEQFF
CDR3 DNA: TGTGCCAGTAGTATCCGGGATATTTTAGTTAGCGGGAGGCCCTACAATGAGCAGTTCTTC

D gene: TRBD1
clone size: few
CDR3 length: 16
V gene: TRBV29-1
J gene: TRBJ2-7
CDR3 protein: CSALGQYRDRAYEQYF
CDR3 DNA: TGCAGCGCCTTGGGGCAGTACCGGGACAGGGCCTACGAGCAGTACTTC

D gene: TRBD2
clone size: .
CDR3 length: 18
V gene: TRBV7-9
J gene: TRBJ2-7
CDR3 protein: CASSPVGLAGGFSYEQYF
CDR3 DNA: TGTGCCAGCAGCCCGGTCGGGCTAGCGGGAGGATTTTCCTACGAGCAGTACTTC

D gene: TRBD2
clone size: many
CDR3 length: 14
V gene: TRBV12-3/TRBV12-4
J gene: TRBJ2-7
CDR3 protein: CASSFGGSTYEQYF
CDR3 DNA: TGTGCCAGCAGTTTTGGCGGGAGTACCTACGAGCAGTACTTC

D gene: TRBD2
clone size: few
CDR3 length: 19
V gene: TRBV18
J gene: TRBJ2-2
CDR3 protein: CASSRLAGGRIANTGELFF
CDR3 DNA: TGTGCCAGCTCACGACTAGCGGGGGGACGAATCGCGAACACCGGGGAGCTGTTTTTT

D gene: .
clone size: .
CDR3 length: 13
V gene: TRBV20-1
J gene: TRBJ2-7
CDR3 protein: CSARRQGRREQYF
CDR3 DNA: TGCAGTGCTAGAAGGCAGGGGCGGCGCGAGCAGTACTTC

D gene: TRBD2
clone size: many
CDR3 length: 21
V gene: TRBV6-1
J gene: TRBJ2-2
CDR3 protein: CASRLKPKLPSSGPNTGELFF
CDR3 DNA: TGTGCCAGCAGGTTAAAGCCCAAACTCCCCTCTAGCGGACCTAACACCGGGGAGCTGTTTTTT

D gene: TRBD1
clone size: .
CDR3 length: 17
V gene: TRBV3-1
J gene: TRBJ2-2
CDR3 protein: CASSQDLDRGHTGELFF
CDR3 DNA: TGTGCCAGCAGCCAAGATCTGGACAGGGGGCACACCGGGGAGCTGTTTTTT

D gene: .
clone size: few
CDR3 length: 16
V gene: TRBV11-2
J gene: TRBJ2-2
CDR3 protein: CASSFGVSANTGELFF
CDR3 DNA: TGTGCCAGCAGCTTCGGGGTTTCGGCGAACACCGGGGAGCTGTTTTTT

D gene: .
clone size: few
CDR3 length: 14
V gene: TRBV7-6
J gene: TRBJ1-1
CDR3 protein: CASSLGNGNTEAFF
CDR3 DNA: TGTGCCAGCAGCTTAGGGAACGGGAACACTGAAGCTTTCTTT

D gene: .
clone size: many
CDR3 length: 16
V gene: TRBV12-3/TRBV12-4
J gene: TRBJ1-5
CDR3 protein: CASSLAGGAPNQPQHF
CDR3 DNA: TGTGCCAGCAGTTTAGCCGGGGGGGCCCCCAATCAGCCCCAGCATTTT

D gene: TRBD1
clone size: .
CDR3 length: 14
V gene: TRBV27
J gene: TRBJ2-5
CDR3 protein: CASKLGQGGETQYF
CDR3 DNA: TGTGCCAGCAAACTCGGACAGGGTGGGGAGACCCAGTACTTC

D gene: TRBD1
clone size: many
CDR3 length: 16
V gene: TRBV7-8
J gene: TRBJ1-4
CDR3 protein: CASSLSQTGIDEKLFF
CDR3 DNA: TGTGCCAGCAGCTTAAGCCAGACAGGGATAGATGAAAAACTGTTTTTT

D gene: TRBD1
clone size: many
CDR3 length: 14
V gene: TRBV19
J gene: TRBJ1-2
CDR3 protein: CASSSWTGADGYTF
CDR3 DNA: TGTGCCAGTAGTAGTTGGACAGGTGCGGATGGCTACACCTTC

D gene: .
clone size: many
CDR3 length: 14
V gene: TRBV20-1
J gene: TRBJ1-5
CDR3 protein: CSAKTRDPDEPQHF
CDR3 DNA: TGCAGTGCTAAGACCCGGGACCCGGACGAGCCCCAGCATTTT

D gene: TRBD1
clone size: many
CDR3 length: 14
V gene: TRBV28
J gene: TRBJ2-1
CDR3 protein: CASSSRTGGGEQFF
CDR3 DNA: TGTGCCAGCAGTTCGCGGACAGGGGGCGGTGAGCAGTTCTTC

D gene: TRBD1
clone size: many
CDR3 length: 16
V gene: TRBV10-3
J gene: TRBJ2-5
CDR3 protein: CATLDRTGGLQETQYF
CDR3 DNA: TGTGCCACGTTGGATCGGACAGGGGGCCTCCAAGAGACCCAGTACTTC

D gene: .
clone size: few
CDR3 length: 15
V gene: TRBV7-9
J gene: TRBJ2-3
CDR3 protein: CASSWSGGVADTQYF
CDR3 DNA: TGTGCCAGCAGCTGGTCCGGGGGTGTGGCAGATACGCAGTATTTT

D gene: TRBD2
clone size: few
CDR3 length: 15
V gene: TRBV10-2
J gene: TRBJ2-2
CDR3 protein: CASSGGGSFTGELFF
CDR3 DNA: TGCGCCAGCAGTGGGGGCGGGAGTTTCACCGGGGAGCTGTTTTTT

D gene: .
clone size: many
CDR3 length: 14
V gene: TRBV30
J gene: TRBJ2-2
CDR3 protein: CAWTTQGGTGELFF
CDR3 DNA: TGTGCCTGGACAACACAGGGAGGGACCGGGGAGCTGTTTTTT

D gene: TRBD2
clone size: many
CDR3 length: 16
V gene: TRBV5-1
J gene: TRBJ2-3
CDR3 protein: CASSLGASGITDTQYF
CDR3 DNA: TGCGCCAGCAGCCTTGGGGCTAGCGGGATCACAGATACGCAGTATTTT

D gene: .
clone size: many
CDR3 length: 16
V gene: TRBV12-3/TRBV12-4
J gene: TRBJ1-1
CDR3 protein: CASTPPPKNGNTEAFF
CDR3 DNA: TGTGCCAGCACCCCGCCCCCCAAAAATGGGAACACTGAAGCTTTCTTT